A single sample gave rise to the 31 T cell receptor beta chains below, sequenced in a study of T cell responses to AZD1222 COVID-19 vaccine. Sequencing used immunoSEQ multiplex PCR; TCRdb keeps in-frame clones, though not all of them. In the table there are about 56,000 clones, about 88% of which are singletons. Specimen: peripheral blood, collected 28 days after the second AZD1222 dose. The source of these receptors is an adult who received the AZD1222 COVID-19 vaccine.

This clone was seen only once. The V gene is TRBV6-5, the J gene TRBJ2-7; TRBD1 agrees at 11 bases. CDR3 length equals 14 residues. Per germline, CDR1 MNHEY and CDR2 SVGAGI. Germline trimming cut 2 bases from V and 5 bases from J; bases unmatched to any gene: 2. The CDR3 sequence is CASSYGQGADEQYF. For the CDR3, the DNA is TGTGCCAGCAGTTACGGACAGGGGGCGGACGAGCAGTACTTC.

The DNA for the CDR3 is TGTGCCAGTAGGGCCCGGGGACAGGCGGGTGGCACTGAAGCTTTCTTT. Protein sequence: CASRARGQAGGTEAFF. V is TRBV19 and J is TRBJ1-1; TRBD1 aligns across 8 bases. Germline V gene lookup returns CDR1 LNHDA and CDR2 SQIVND (reference sequence). The V gene end was trimmed by 6 bases and the J gene end by 4 bases; junction bases not matched to a gene: 13. The CDR3 covers 16 residues.

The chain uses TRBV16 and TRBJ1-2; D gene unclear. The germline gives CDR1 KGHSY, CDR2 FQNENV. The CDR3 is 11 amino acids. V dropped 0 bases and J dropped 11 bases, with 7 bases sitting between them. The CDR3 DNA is TGTGCCAGCAGCCAATCTCTTGGGTACACCTTC. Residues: CASSQSLGYTF. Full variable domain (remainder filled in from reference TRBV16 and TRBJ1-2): GEEVAQTPKHLVRGEGQKAKLYCAPIKGHSYVFWYQQVLKNEFKFLISFQNENVFDETGMPKERFSAKCLPNSPCSLEIQATKLEDSAVYFCASSQSLGYTFGSGTRLTVV.

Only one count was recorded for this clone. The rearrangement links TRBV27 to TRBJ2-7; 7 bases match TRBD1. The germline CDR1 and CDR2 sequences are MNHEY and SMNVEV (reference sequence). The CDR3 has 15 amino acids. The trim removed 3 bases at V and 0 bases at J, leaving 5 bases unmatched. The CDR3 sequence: CASSLGDRVSYEQYF. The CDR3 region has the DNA TGTGCCAGCAGTTTGGGTGACAGGGTCTCCTACGAGCAGTACTTC.

This CDR3 is CASTVTGGGGYTF. The CDR3 DNA reads as TGTGCCAGCACCGTCACGGGGGGTGGTGGCTACACCTTC. The rearrangement joins TRBV28 to TRBJ1-2; tentatively, D is TRBD1 (5 bases). The CDR3 sequence is 13 residues long. Between the trimmed V and J ends, which lost 7 bases and 7 bases, there was a span of 16 bases. In germline, CDR1 is MDHEN, CDR2 SYDVKM.

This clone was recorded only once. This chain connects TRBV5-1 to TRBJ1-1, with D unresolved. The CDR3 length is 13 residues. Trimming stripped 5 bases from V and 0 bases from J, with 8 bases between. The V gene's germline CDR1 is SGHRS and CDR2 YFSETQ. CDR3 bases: TGCGCCAGCAGTATCGAAATGAACACTGAAGCTTTCTTT. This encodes CASSIEMNTEAFF.

This chain's CDR3 is CASSTRPGTTNTGELFF. In DNA, the CDR3 is TGTGCCAGCAGCACACGCCCCGGGACAACGAACACCGGGGAGCTGTTTTTT. This rearrangement joins TRBV11-3 to TRBJ2-2; maybe TRBD1 (6 bases). From germline, CDR1 is SGHNT and CDR2 YENEEA. Trimming removed 5 bases from V and 0 bases from J, with 16 bases in between. The CDR3 runs to 17 residues.

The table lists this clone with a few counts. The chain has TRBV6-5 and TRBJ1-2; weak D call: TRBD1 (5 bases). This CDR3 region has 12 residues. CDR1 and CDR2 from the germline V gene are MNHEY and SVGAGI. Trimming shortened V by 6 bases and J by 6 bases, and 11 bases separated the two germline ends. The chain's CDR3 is CASRGRGDGYTF. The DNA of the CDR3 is TGTGCCAGCAGGGGACGGGGAGATGGCTACACCTTC.

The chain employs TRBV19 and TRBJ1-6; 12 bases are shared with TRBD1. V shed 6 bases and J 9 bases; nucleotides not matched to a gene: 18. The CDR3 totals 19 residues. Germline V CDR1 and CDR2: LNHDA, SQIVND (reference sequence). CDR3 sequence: CASRSYSPGQGAEGSPLHF. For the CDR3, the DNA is TGTGCCAGTAGATCTTATAGCCCGGGACAGGGGGCGGAAGGTTCACCCCTCCACTTT.

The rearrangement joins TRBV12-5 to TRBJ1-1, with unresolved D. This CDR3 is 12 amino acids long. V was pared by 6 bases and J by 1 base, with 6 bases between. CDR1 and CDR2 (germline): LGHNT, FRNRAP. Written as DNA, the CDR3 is TGTGCTAGTGGCCACAGGAACACTGAAGCTTTCTTT. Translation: CASGHRNTEAFF.

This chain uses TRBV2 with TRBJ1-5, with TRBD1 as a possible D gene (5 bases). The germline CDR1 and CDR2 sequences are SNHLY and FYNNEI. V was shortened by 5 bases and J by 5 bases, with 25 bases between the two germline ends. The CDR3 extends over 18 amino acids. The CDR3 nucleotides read TGTGCCAGCAGTCCCCCCGGGGCCGGGAGCATTGCCGATCAGCCCCAGCATTTT. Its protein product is CASSPPGAGSIADQPQHF.

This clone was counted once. The CDR3 spells CASSGISNYGYTF. Written as DNA, the CDR3 is TGTGCCAGCAGCGGGATTTCTAACTATGGCTACACCTTC. The J gene is TRBJ1-2, the V gene TRBV12-3 or TRBV12-4; D is unresolved. The CDR3 runs to 13 residues. Deletions cut 6 bases from V and 0 bases from J, with 8 bases between.

CDR3 loop: CASSLAGLGDTQYF. The CDR3 DNA is TGCGCCAGCAGCTTGGCTGGGCTTGGAGATACGCAGTATTTT. V gene TRBV5-1 combines with J gene TRBJ2-3, with D unresolved. This CDR3 is 14 amino acids long. Trimming pared 0 bases from V and 5 bases from J, leaving 10 bases between. Germline V gene sequence: CDR1 SGHRS, CDR2 YFSETQ.

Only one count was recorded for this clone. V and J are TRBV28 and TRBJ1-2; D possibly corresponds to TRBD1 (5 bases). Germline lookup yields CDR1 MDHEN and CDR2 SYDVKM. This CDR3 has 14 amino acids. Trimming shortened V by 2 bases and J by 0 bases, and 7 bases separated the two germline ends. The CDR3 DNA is TGTGCCAGCAGTTTAGGGGGGGCTAACTATGGCTACACCTTC. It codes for CASSLGGANYGYTF.

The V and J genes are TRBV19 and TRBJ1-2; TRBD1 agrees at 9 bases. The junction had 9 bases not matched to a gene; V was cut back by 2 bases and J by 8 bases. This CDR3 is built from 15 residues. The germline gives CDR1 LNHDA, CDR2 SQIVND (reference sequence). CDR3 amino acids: CASSIPRDREVGYTF. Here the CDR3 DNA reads TGTGCCAGTAGTATACCCCGGGACAGGGAAGTCGGCTACACCTTC.

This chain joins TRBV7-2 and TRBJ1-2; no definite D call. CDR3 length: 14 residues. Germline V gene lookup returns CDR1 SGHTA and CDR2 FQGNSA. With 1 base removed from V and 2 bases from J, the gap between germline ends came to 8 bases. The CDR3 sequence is CASSLVTGNYGYTF. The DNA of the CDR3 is TGTGCCAGCAGCTTAGTCACGGGAAACTATGGCTACACCTTC.

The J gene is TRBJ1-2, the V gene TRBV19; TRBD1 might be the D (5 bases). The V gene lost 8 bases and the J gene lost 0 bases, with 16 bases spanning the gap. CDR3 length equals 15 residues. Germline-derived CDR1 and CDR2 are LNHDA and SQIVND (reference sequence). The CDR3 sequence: CASRSVDSSNYGYTF. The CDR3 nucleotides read TGTGCCAGTCGGTCAGTCGACAGCTCTAACTATGGCTACACCTTC.

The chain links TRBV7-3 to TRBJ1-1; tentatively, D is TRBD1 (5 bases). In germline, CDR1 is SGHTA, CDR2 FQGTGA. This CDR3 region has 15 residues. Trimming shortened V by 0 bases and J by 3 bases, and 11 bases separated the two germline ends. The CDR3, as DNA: TGTGCCAGCAGCTTAACGTTCCAGGGCGACACTGAAGCTTTCTTT. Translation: CASSLTFQGDTEAFF.

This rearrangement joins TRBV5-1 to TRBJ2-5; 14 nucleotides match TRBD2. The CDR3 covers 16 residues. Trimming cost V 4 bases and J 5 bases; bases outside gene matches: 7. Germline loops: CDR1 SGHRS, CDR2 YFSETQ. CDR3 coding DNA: TGCGCCAGCAGCCCCCTGACTAGCGGGGGGGCTGAGACCCAGTACTTC. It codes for CASSPLTSGGAETQYF. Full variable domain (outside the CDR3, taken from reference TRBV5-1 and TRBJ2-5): KAGVTQTPRYLIKTRGQQVTLSCSPISGHRSVSWYQQTPGQGLQFLFEYFSETQRNKGNFPGRFSGRQFSNSRSEMNVSTLELGDSALYLCASSPLTSGGAETQYFGPGTRLLVL.

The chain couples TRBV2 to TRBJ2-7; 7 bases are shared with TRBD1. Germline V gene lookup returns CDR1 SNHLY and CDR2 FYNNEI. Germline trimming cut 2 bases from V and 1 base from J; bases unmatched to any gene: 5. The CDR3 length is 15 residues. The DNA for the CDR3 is TGTGCCAGCAGTGAATTTGGACAGGAATCCTACGAGCAGTACTTC. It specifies CASSEFGQESYEQYF.

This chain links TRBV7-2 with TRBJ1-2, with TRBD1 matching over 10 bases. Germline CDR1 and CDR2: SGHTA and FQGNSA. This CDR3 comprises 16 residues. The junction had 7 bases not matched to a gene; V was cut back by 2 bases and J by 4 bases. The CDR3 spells CASSLTVRDRGYGYTF. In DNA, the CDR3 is TGTGCCAGCAGCTTAACAGTCCGGGACAGGGGCTATGGCTACACCTTC. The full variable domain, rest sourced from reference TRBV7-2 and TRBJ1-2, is GAGVSQSPSNKVTEKGKDVELRCDPISGHTALYWYRQSLGQGLEFLIYFQGNSAPDKSGLPSDRFSAERTGGSVSTLTIQRTQQEDSAVYLCASSLTVRDRGYGYTFGSGTRLTVV.

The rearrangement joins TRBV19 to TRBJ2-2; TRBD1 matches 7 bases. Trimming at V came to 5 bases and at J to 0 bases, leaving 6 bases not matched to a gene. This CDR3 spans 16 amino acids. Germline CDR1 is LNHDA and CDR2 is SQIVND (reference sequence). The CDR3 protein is CASSPWTGTNTGELFF. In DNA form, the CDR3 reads TGTGCCAGTAGTCCCTGGACAGGAACGAACACCGGGGAGCTGTTTTTT.

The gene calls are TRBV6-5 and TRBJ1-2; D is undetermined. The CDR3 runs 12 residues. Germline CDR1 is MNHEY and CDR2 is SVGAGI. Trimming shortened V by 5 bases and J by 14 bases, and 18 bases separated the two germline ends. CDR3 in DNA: TGTGCCAGCAGTCCCCTAGGGCGCCATGAGACCTTC. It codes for CASSPLGRHETF.

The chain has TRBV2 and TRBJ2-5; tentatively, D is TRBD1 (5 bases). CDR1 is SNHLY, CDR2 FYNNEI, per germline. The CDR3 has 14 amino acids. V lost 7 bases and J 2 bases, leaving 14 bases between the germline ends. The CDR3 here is CASTAPTAQETQYF. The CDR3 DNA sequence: TGTGCCAGCACCGCCCCGACAGCTCAAGAGACCCAGTACTTC.

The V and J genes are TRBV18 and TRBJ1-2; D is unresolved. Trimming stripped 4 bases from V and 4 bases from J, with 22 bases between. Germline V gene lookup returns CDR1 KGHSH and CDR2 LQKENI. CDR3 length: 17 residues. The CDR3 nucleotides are TGTGCCAGCTCACTTTCGGCCGAGGAGCCGGTCCTCTATGGCTACACCTTC. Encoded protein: CASSLSAEEPVLYGYTF. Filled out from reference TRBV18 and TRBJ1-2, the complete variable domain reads NAGVMQNPRHLVRRRGQEARLRCSPMKGHSHVYWYRQLPEEGLKFMVYLQKENIIDESGMPKERFSAEFPKEGPSILRIQQVVRGDSAAYFCASSLSAEEPVLYGYTFGSGTRLTVV.

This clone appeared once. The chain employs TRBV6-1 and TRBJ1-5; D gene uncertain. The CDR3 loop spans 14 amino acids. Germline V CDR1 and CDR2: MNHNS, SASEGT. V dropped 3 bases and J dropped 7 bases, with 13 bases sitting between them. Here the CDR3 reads CASSDNYVGQPQHF. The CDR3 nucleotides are TGTGCCAGCAGTGACAACTACGTCGGGCAGCCCCAGCATTTT.

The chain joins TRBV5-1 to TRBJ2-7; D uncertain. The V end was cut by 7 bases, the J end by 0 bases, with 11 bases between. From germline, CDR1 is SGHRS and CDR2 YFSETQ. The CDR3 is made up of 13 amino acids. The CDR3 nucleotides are TGCGCCAGCGGGCAGCGAAGCTCCTACGAGCAGTACTTC. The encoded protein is CASGQRSSYEQYF.

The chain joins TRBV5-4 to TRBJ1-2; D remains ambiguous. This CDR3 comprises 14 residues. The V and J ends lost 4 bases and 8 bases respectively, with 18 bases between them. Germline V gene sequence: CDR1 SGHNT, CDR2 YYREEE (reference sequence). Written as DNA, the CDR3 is TGTGCCAGCAGCCCTGACTGGGGAGTGGGGGGCTACACCTTC. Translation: CASSPDWGVGGYTF.

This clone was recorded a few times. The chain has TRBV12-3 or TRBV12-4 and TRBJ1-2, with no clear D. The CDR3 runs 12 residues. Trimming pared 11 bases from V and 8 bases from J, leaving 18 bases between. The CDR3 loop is CASLGENLGYTF. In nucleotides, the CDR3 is TGTGCCTCCCTTGGGGAGAACCTGGGCTACACCTTC.

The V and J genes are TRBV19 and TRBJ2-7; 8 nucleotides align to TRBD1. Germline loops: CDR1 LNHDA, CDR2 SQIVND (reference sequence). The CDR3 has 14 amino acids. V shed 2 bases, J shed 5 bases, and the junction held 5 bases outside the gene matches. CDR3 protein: CASSIQGARNEQYF. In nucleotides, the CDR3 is TGTGCCAGTAGTATACAGGGGGCGCGCAACGAGCAGTACTTC. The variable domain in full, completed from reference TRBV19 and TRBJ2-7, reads DGGITQSPKYLFRKEGQNVTLSCEQNLNHDAMYWYRQDPGQGLRLIYYSQIVNDFQKGDIAEGYSVSREKKESFPLTVTSAQKNPTAFYLCASSIQGARNEQYFGPGTRLTVT.

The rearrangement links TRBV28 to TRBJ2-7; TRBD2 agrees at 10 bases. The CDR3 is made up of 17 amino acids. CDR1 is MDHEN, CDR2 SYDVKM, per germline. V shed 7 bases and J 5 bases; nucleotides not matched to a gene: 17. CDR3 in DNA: TGTGCCAGCATTTCTGTCTCCCTCACTAGCGGGGTACACGAGCAGTACTTC. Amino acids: CASISVSLTSGVHEQYF.